This T cell receptor (beta chain) was sequenced in a study of graft-versus-host responses after intestinal transplantation (dated by TCRdb to about 2021). Broadly, across the study: Recipients received multivisceral, liver-intestinal, or isolated intestinal transplants. All recipients received anti-thymocyte globulin induction followed by maintenance tacrolimus and steroids for 3 to 4 years. Bulk TCR-beta CDR3 sequencing was used to track graft-versus-host and host-versus-graft alloreactive T cell clones in the graft, circulation and bone marrow after intestinal transplantation. Alloreactive clones were identified by sequencing pre-transplant mixed lymphocyte reaction products and comparing them with unstimulated pre-transplant donor and recipient T cells. The cohort enrolled about two dozen intestinal transplant recipients including one retransplant, and a few patients lacking pretransplant specimens were excluded. Donor T cell macrochimerism was defined as a peak of at least 4% donor T cells among recipient peripheral blood mononuclear cells. Rather than being sequenced by the commercial service, samples from a few later patients were sequenced in-house on an Illumina MiSeq and processed with MiXCR.

Per the germline V gene, SGHTA is the CDR1 and FQGNSA is the CDR2. From cysteine to phenylalanine, the CDR3 is 13 amino acids long. The CDR3 DNA has 39 bases and is translated from base 1. Trimming removed 8 bases from V and 0 bases from J, leaving 10 bases between the germline ends. Study-wide findings and limitations: The conclusions were limited by the relatively low number and heterogeneity of the intestinal transplant patients. Early after transplant, declines in HvG clones were associated with peak levels of circulating GvH clones. High GvH to HvG T cell clonal ratios were observed in the allografts of patients with donor T cell macrochimerism. GvH clones were found in recipient bone marrow, and some of the GvH clones appeared earlier in ileal mucosa or blood, which is consistent with an intestinal mucosal origin.

Intraepithelial and lamina propria lymphocytes were isolated from graft specimens using dithiothreitol, EDTA incubations and collagenase D digestion. Bulk TCR-beta sequencing was performed on serial intestinal graft biopsy specimens collected as late as 600 days after transplant. Remarks on this clone: Its antigen is unknown. Nothing much larger sits one base from this clone, and base qualities are not available.

The library was generated by the immunoSEQ multiplex PCR assay. For most patients, high-throughput TCR-beta CDR3 sequencing of genomic DNA was performed by Adaptive Biotechnologies. The paper's data handling went like this. TCR sequencing data for more than 15 patients were retrieved from Adaptive's ImmunoSEQ software; three other patients were processed with MiXCR and VDJtools. CDR3 nucleotide sequences shared between donor and recipient were removed because their origin could not be assigned. Alloreactive clones required at least 2-fold expansion over unstimulated cells and minimum CFSE-low frequency of 0.002% (template counts) or 0.001% (read counts). Clones detected in sequenced pre-transplant spleen, lymph node, or MLR CFSE-low populations of the donor or recipient were defined as mappable. Cumulative frequency of alloreactive clones was calculated as a percentage of all sequences weighted by copy number. As stored in TCRdb, this immuneACCESS dataset retains in-frame rearrangements with V and J assigned. A fraction of the clones does not appear; measured against another copy, unresolved V genes explain less than half of the discrepancy, and the remainder lacks a known reason. V and J calls and clone size are given by that table; D and trimming were obtained from the DNA. The sample yields fewer than 20,000 clones; 74% were counted once. The ten biggest clones cover 3% to 4.5% of the sample.

The origin of this receptor is a human patient who received an intestinal transplant, so some T cells may come from the graft donor. The chain uses TRBV7-2 and TRBJ2-5; a weak D assignment points to TRBD2 (5 bases agree). The sequencing used ileum tissue, collected 14 days after transplant. The CDR3 protein sequence reads: CASAGMYQETQYF. The base sequence is TGTGCCAGCGCCGGGATGTACCAAGAGACCCAGTACTTC.